The sequence of this T cell receptor beta chain was determined in a study of T cells in Graves' hyperthyroidism and ophthalmopathy. Study as a whole: Blood was drawn when the patient was first diagnosed and still untreated.

Researchers amplified the TCR beta CDR3 regions from RNA transcripts. With the HTBI primer set, the TCR CDR3 went through a first round of RT-PCR. In TCRdb, the multiplex PCR reads were re-called with MiXCR into one record per CDR3 protein. The data show hundreds of thousands of distinct CDR3 sequences, with around a fifth seen just once and around 47% held by the top ten. The V gene's germline CDR1 is KGHSH and CDR2 LQKENI. The CDR3 has 14 amino acids. Trimming removed 5 bases at V and 11 bases at J, with 21 bases between. Source material: blood. The receptor was derived from a woman in her seventies with Graves' ophthalmopathy. The V call is TRBV18, the J call TRBJ1-1, with D perhaps TRBD1 (5 bases). The CDR3 region has the DNA TGTGCCAGCTCATGGACCGGGACCGAGGGAGGTGCTTTCTTT. Translation: CASSWTGTEGGAFF.